The clone carrying this TCR beta chain was counted between two and nine times. The data stem from a study of blood T cell repertoires in COVID-19. Here immunoSEQ multiplex PCR was the method, and the copy in TCRdb shows in-frame clones only, minus some. The sample lists around 29,000 clones, over 75% occurring once. Germline V gene lookup returns CDR1 LNHNV and CDR2 YYDKDF (reference sequence). The length of the CDR3 is 16 residues. Trimming took off 0 bases at V and 0 bases at J, with 9 bases between the two ends. This sequence was found in a man aged 60 to 75 with acute or convalescent COVID-19. The chain is built from TRBV15 and TRBJ2-1, with D maybe TRBD2 (6 bases). The sample taken for sequencing was peripheral blood. Here the CDR3 reads CATSRETGSSYNEQFF. In nucleotides, the CDR3 is TGTGCCACCAGCAGAGAGACCGGGAGCTCCTACAATGAGCAGTTCTTC.